This T cell receptor beta chain is from a study of human T cells and chemical hapten exposure. Study details: It was small differences in pooled library volume that mainly caused per-sample TCR yields to vary.

Germline assignment: CDR1 ENHRY and CDR2 SYGVKD. The CDR3 contains 13 residues. Trimming cost V 10 bases and J 2 bases, with 14 bases left between them. TCRdb analysed the RACE reads with MiXCR anew, one entry per CDR3 protein. This table holds approximately 400,000 distinct CDR3 sequences, approximately 5.1% found once. In this sample, this clonotype turned up many times. Described time point: pre-sensitization, week 0. Treatment given: therapeutic diphenylcyclopropenone sensitization with weekly scalp DPC. Blood, whole and unfractionated, served as the source for total RNA extraction. The sequences come from whole blood, collected in connection with sensitization to the hapten diphenylcyclopropenone (DPC). The TCR sequence derives from a woman between 45 and 65 years old with alopecia areata. Some clones in this sample may be carry-over from other donors' samples. The V gene is TRBV10-3, the J gene TRBJ2-5; D ambiguous. The CDR3 loop reads CATQSGLQETQYF. CDR3 DNA sequence: TGTGCCACCCAAAGTGGATTGCAAGAGACCCAGTACTTC.